The 9 T cell receptor beta chains listed next were all sequenced from one sample in a study of vaccination and CD4 T cells after COVID-19. Treatment noted: approximately nine-day PBMC culture with coronavirus spike peptide pools or control peptides (ViraFEST assay). Cultured CD4+ T-cell DNA underwent Oncomine TCR Beta short-read sequencing. TCRdb analysed the PCR reads with MiXCR anew, one entry per CDR3 protein. In the table there are about 21,000 distinct CDR3 sequences, 50% of which are singletons. No antigen has been assigned to these receptors. The sequenced sample was CD4+ T cells from blood, cultured in vitro. The receptors derive from a human donor who had recovered from COVID-19.

The V and J genes are TRBV5-4 and TRBJ1-1; weak D call: TRBD1 (5 bases). This CDR3 comprises 16 residues. CDR1 SGHNT and CDR2 YYREEE come from the germline V gene (reference sequence). V lost 0 bases, J lost 1 base, and 13 bases lay in between. DNA of the CDR3: TGTGCCAGCAGCTTGGGTGGGACCCAGGGGAACACTGAAGCTTTCTTT. This translates into CASSLGGTQGNTEAFF. Filled out from reference TRBV5-4 and TRBJ1-1, the complete variable domain reads ETGVTQSPTHLIKTRGQQVTLRCSSQSGHNTVSWYQQALGQGPQFIFQYYREEENGRGNFPPRFSGLQFPNYSSELNVNALELDDSALYLCASSLGGTQGNTEAFFGQGTRLTVV.

The chain couples TRBV6-1 to TRBJ1-4; unclear D gene. The CDR3 is made up of 15 amino acids. Germline CDR1 MNHNS, CDR2 SASEGT. The V and J ends lost 3 bases and 5 bases respectively, with 13 bases between them. The CDR3 here is CASSDPRSANEKLFF. The CDR3 DNA is TGTGCCAGCAGTGACCCCCGATCGGCGAATGAAAAACTGTTTTTT.

This clonotype came up once. The V and J genes are TRBV7-2 and TRBJ2-5, with 8 bases identical to TRBD2. Trimming removed 4 bases from V and 5 bases from J; junction bases left unmatched: 9. The CDR3 has 15 residues. The V gene's germline CDR1 is SGHTA and CDR2 FQGNSA. The CDR3 spells CASSSLPGGRETQYF. Written as DNA, the CDR3 is TGTGCCAGCAGCTCCCTGCCGGGAGGGAGGGAGACCCAGTACTTC.

The V and J genes are TRBV12-3 or TRBV12-4 and TRBJ1-5, with a weak D call TRBD1 (5 bases). This CDR3 has 15 amino acids. The germline V and J ends were trimmed by 5 bases and 5 bases, with 16 bases remaining between them. CDR3 sequence reads: CASSLLEGWDQPQHF. CDR3 coding DNA: TGTGCCAGCAGTCTTCTCGAGGGGTGGGATCAGCCCCAGCATTTT.

This clonotype was detected only a few times. The chain's CDR3 is CAISEIGNQPQHF. The CDR3 DNA is TGTGCCATCAGTGAGATTGGAAATCAGCCCCAGCATTTT. This chain uses TRBV10-3 with TRBJ1-5; D is ambiguous. This CDR3 is built from 13 residues. With 2 bases removed from V and 4 bases from J, the gap between germline ends came to 6 bases. Per germline, CDR1 ENHRY and CDR2 SYGVKD.

This clonotype was recorded a few times. The gene calls are TRBV7-3 and TRBJ2-1; D is undetermined. Germline values: CDR1 SGHTA, CDR2 FQGTGA. V dropped 1 base and J dropped 9 bases, with 13 bases sitting between them. The CDR3 covers 14 residues. In nucleotides, the CDR3 is TGTGCCAGCAGCTTAAGCCCCTTTAGTGGTGAGCAGTTCTTC. Protein product: CASSLSPFSGEQFF.

The chain combines TRBV24-1 with TRBJ2-2; TRBD1 might be the D (5 bases). CDR3 length equals 15 residues. CDR1 and CDR2 (germline): KGHDR, SFDVKD. The V gene lost 6 bases and the J gene lost 0 bases, with 10 bases spanning the gap. The CDR3 nucleotides are TGTGCCACCAGTCGGACAATCGCGAACACCGGGGAGCTGTTTTTT. This encodes CATSRTIANTGELFF.

The chain joins TRBV29-1 to TRBJ2-5; D possibly uses TRBD1 or TRBD2 (5 bases each). Deletions cut 7 bases from V and 4 bases from J, with 13 bases between. The CDR3 runs 12 residues. The germline gives CDR1 SQVTM, CDR2 ANQGSEA. CDR3 nucleotide sequence: TGCAGCGCCTACGGGGCGGGAGAGACCCAGTACTTC. Its protein product is CSAYGAGETQYF.

The rearrangement uses TRBV24-1 and TRBJ1-2, with D possibly matching TRBD1 (6 bases). The CDR3 consists of 13 residues. CDR1 and CDR2 from the germline V gene are KGHDR and SFDVKD. Trimming shortened V by 11 bases and J by 12 bases, and 24 bases separated the two germline ends. This CDR3 is CAIQDEGLGGHTF. CDR3 in DNA: TGTGCCATCCAGGACGAGGGACTTGGGGGCCACACCTTC.